The entry below gives a single TCR beta chain sequence along with its context. Participants, about 18 to 90 years old, spanned some 23 US areas. Assignments of participants to cohorts depended upon their own reported clinical history. These data originate in a study of blood T cell repertoires in COVID-19. Across the study: Samples taken during acute and convalescent COVID-19 were collected in the United States, Italy and Spain. The cDNA or gDNA used as material had been derived from T cells, B-cell-depleted T cells, or PBMCs.

Using immunoSEQ multiplex PCR, the repertoire was profiled, and TCRdb retains in-frame clones only, with some absent. The table includes about 480,000 clones, around nine tenths detected once. V shed 0 bases and J 7 bases; nucleotides not matched to a gene: 6. CDR1 and CDR2 from the germline V gene are SGDLS and YYNGEE. The CDR3 runs to 17 residues. The sequencing sample was made of PBMCs or T cells enriched from blood (not recorded which). The genes are TRBV9 and TRBJ2-1; 14 nucleotides agree with TRBD2. This TCR derives from a woman under 30 with acute COVID-19. CDR3 protein: CASSVGARLAGGNEQFF. The CDR3 DNA is TGTGCCAGCAGCGTAGGCGCCAGACTAGCGGGAGGGAATGAGCAGTTCTTC.